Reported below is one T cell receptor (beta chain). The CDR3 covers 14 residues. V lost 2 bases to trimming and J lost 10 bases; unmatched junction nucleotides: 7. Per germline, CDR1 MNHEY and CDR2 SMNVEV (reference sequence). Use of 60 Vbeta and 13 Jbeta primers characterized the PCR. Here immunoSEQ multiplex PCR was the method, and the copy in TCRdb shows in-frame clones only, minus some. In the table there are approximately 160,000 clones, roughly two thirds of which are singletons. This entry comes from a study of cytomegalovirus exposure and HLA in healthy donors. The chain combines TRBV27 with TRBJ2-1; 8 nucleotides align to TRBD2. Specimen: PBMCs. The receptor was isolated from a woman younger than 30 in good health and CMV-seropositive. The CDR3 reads CASSLRGTSREQFF. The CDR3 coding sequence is TGTGCCAGCAGTTTACGGGGGACTAGTCGCGAGCAGTTCTTC.